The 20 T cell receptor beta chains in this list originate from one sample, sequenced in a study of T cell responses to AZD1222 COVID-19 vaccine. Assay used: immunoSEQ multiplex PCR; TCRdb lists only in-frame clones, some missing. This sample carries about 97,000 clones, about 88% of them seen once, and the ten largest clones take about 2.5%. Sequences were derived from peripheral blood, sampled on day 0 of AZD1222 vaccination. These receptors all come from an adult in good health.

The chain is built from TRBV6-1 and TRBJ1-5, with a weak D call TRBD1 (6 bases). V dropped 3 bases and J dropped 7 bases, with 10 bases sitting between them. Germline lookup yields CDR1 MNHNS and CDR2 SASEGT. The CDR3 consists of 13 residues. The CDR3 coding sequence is TGTGCCAGCAGTGAGCAGGGGCTCCAGCCCCAGCATTTT. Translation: CASSEQGLQPQHF.

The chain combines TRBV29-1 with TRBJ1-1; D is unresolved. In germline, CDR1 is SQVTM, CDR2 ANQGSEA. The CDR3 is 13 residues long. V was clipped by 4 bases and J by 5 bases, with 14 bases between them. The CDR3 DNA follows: TGCAGCGTTGCGGTTGGGAGTGGGACTGAAGCTTTCTTT. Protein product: CSVAVGSGTEAFF.

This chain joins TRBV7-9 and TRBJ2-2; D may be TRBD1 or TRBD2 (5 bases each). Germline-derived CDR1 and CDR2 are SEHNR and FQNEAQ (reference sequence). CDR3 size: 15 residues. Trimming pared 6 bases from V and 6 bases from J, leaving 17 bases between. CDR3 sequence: CASSYSGRGAGELFF. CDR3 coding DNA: TGTGCCAGCAGTTATTCGGGGCGAGGGGCCGGGGAGCTGTTTTTT.

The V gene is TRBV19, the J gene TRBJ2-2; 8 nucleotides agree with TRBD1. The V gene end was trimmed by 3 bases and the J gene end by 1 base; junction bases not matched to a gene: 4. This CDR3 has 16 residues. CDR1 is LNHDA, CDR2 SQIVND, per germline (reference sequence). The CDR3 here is CASSISDRVNTGELFF. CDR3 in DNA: TGTGCCAGTAGTATCTCGGACAGGGTGAACACCGGGGAGCTGTTTTTT.

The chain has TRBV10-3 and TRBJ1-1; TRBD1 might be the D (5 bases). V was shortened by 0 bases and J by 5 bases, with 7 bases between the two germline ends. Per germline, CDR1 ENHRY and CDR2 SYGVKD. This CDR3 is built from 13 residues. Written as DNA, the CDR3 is TGTGCCATCAGTGAGTCAAGGGGTACTGAAGCTTTCTTT. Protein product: CAISESRGTEAFF.

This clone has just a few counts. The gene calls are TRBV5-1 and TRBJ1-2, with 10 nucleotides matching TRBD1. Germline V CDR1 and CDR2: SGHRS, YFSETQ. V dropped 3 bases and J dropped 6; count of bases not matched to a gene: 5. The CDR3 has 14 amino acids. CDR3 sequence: CASSWDRGSNGYTF. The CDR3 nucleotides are TGCGCCAGCAGCTGGGACAGGGGATCGAATGGCTACACCTTC.

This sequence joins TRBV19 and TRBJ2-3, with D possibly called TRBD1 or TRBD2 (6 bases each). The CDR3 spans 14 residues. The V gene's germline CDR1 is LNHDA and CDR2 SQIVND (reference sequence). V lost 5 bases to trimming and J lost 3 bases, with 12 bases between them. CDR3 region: CASSFGGRTDTQYF. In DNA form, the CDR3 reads TGTGCCAGTAGTTTTGGGGGGCGGACAGATACGCAGTATTTT.

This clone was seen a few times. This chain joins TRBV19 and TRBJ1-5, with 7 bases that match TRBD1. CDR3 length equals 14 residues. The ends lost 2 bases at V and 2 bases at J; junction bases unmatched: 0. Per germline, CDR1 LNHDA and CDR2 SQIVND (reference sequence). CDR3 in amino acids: CASSITGGNQPQHF. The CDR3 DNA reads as TGTGCCAGTAGTATAACAGGGGGCAATCAGCCCCAGCATTTT.

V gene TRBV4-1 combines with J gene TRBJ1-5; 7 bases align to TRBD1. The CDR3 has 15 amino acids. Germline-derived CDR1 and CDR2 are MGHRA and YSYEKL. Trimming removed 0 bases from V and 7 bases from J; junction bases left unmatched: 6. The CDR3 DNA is TGCGCCAGCAGCCAAGAAGACAGGGCTCACCAGCCCCAGCATTTT. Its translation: CASSQEDRAHQPQHF.

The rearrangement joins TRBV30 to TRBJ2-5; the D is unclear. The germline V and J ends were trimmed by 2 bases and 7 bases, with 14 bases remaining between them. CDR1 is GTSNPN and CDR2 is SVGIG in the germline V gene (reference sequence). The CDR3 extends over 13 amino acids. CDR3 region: CAWSLYTPGTQYF. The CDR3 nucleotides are TGTGCCTGGAGTCTATACACCCCGGGGACCCAGTACTTC.

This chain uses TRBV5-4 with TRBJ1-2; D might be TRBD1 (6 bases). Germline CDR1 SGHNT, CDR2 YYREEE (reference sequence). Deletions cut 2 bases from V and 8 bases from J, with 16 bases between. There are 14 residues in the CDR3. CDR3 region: CASSLDSGGRGYTF. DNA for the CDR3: TGTGCCAGCAGCTTAGATTCCGGGGGCCGGGGCTACACCTTC.

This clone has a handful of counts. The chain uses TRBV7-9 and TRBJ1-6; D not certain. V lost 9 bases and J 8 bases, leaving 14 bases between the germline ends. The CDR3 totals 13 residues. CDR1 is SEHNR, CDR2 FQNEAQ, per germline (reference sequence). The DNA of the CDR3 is TGTGCCAGTGGGGAAGGTTTATATTCACCCCTCCACTTT. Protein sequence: CASGEGLYSPLHF.

The DNA of the CDR3 is TGTGCCTGGAGTGACTTCCCGGGACAGGGGGCGCGGGAGCAGTACTTC. Its protein product is CAWSDFPGQGAREQYF. The chain is built from TRBV30 and TRBJ2-7; TRBD1 agrees at 12 bases. This CDR3 has 16 amino acids. Germline loops: CDR1 GTSNPN, CDR2 SVGIG (reference sequence). V was clipped by 1 base and J by 7 bases; unmatched bases: 11.

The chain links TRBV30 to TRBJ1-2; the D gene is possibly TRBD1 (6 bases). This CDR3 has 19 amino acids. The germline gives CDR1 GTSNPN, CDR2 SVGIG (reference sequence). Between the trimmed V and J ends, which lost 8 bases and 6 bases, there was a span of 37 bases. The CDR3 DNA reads TGTGCCGCACCAATTTATGTCACCGGAGGGGGAGCGAAGTTAGATGGCTACACCTTC. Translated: CAAPIYVTGGGAKLDGYTF.

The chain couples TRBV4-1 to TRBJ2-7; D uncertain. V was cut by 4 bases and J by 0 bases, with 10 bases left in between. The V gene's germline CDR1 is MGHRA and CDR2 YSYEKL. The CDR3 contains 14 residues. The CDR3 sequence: CASSPPGRSYEQYF. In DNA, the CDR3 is TGCGCCAGCAGCCCCCCGGGCCGCTCCTACGAGCAGTACTTC.

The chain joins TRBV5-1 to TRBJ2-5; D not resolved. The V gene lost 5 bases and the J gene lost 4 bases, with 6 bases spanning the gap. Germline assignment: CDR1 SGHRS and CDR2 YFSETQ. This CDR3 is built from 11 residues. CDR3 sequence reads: CASSGGETQYF. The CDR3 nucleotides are TGCGCCAGCAGTGGTGGAGAGACCCAGTACTTC.

The CDR3 DNA is TGTGCCAGCAGTTTAGCTAGCGGGGGTACGCCCTACGAGCAGTACTTC. Translated, it gives CASSLASGGTPYEQYF. The chain joins TRBV28 to TRBJ2-7; 10 nucleotides align to TRBD2. The J segment lost 2 bases and the V segment lost 2 bases, leaving 6 bases of the junction unmatched. This CDR3 is 16 amino acids long. Per the germline V gene, CDR1 is MDHEN and CDR2 is SYDVKM.

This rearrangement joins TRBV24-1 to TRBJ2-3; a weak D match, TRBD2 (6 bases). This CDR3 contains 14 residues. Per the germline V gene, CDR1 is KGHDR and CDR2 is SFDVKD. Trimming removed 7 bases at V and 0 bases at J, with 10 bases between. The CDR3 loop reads CATRPGGSTDTQYF. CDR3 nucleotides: TGTGCCACCAGGCCCGGGGGAAGCACAGATACGCAGTATTTT.

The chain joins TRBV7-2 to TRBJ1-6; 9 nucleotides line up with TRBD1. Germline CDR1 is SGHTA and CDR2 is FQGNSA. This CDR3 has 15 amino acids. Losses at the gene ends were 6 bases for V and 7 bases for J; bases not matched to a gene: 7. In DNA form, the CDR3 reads TGTGCCAGCAGTGGGACAGGGAGAGGGAATTCACCCCTCCACTTT. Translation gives CASSGTGRGNSPLHF.

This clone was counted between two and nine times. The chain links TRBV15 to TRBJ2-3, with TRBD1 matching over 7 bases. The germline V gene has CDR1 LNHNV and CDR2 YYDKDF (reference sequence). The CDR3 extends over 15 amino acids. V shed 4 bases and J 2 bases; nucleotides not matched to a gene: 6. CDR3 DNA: TGTGCCACCAGCATAGACAGGGTTCACACAGATACGCAGTATTTT. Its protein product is CATSIDRVHTDTQYF.